The 2 T cell receptor beta chains below all came from one sample that was sequenced in a study of blood T cell repertoires in COVID-19. Repertoires were generated with immunoSEQ multiplex PCR, while TCRdb's copy carries only in-frame clones and drops some. The sample consists of around 97,000 clones, around 90% of them appearing once. Source material: peripheral blood. These receptors originate from a woman over 75 in a cohort sampled during active COVID-19.

A note on this clone: The germline gene is not matched at one end of the junction; a read error may be the cause. CDR3 coding DNA: TGTGCTAGCAGCCGAGGAGAGACCCAGTACTTC. Its translation is CASSRGETQYF. The chain is built from TRBV7-7 and TRBJ2-5; no clear D gene. CDR1 SSHAT and CDR2 FNYEAQ come from the germline V gene (reference sequence). The CDR3 totals 11 residues.

In this sample, this clone turned up a few times. A junction end diverges from the germline sequence, so it may reflect a read error. The rearrangement links TRBV7-7 to TRBJ2-2; unclear D gene. The CDR3 has 15 amino acids. Germline assignment: CDR1 SSHAT and CDR2 FNYEAQ (reference sequence). The CDR3 region is CASSPSTGNTGELFF. CDR3 bases: TGTGCTAGCAGCCCCTCTACTGGTAACACCGGGGAGCTGTTTTTT.